This paragraph reports one T cell receptor (beta chain). Trimming removed 1 base from V and 4 bases from J; junction bases left unmatched: 4. This CDR3 region has 15 residues. CDR1 is LGHDT, CDR2 YNNKEL, per germline (reference sequence). Per the original data handling: Reference gene primer amplification yielded estimated nucleated cell counts. Assay used: immunoSEQ multiplex PCR; TCRdb lists only in-frame clones, some missing. That table furnishes V, J and clone size, whereas the DNA furnished D and trimming. The table includes more than 8,500 clones, 80% detected once. The sample originates from a study of blood T cell repertoires in COVID-19. Study-wide context: The origin of the acute and convalescent COVID-19 samples was the United States, Italy and Spain.

Sequenced material: peripheral blood. The rearrangement links TRBV3-1 (or the pseudogene TRBV3-2) to TRBJ1-5, with 7 positions matching TRBD1. The receptor was derived from a man in his sixties or seventies with active COVID-19. CDR3 loop: CASSQGRGQNQPQHF. In nucleotides, the CDR3 is TGTGCCAGCAGCCAAGGAAGGGGACAGAATCAGCCCCAGCATTTT.